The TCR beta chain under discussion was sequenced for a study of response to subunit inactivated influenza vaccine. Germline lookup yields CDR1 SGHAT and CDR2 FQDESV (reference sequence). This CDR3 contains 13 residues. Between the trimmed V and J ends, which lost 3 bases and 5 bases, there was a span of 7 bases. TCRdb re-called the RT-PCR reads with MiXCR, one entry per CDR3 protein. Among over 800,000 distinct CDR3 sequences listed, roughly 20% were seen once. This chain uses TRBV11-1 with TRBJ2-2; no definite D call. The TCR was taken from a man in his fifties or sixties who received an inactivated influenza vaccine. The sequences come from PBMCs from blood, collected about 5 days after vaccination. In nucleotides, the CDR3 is TGTGCCAGCAGCTTTGACCCAACCGGGGAGCTGTTTTTT. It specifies CASSFDPTGELFF.